This section outlines one T cell receptor (beta chain) sequence together with its context. The CDR3 sequence is 16 residues long. V was pared by 5 bases and J by 2 bases, with 16 bases between. Looked up from germline, CDR1 is SGHTA and CDR2 is FQGTGA. Ten milliliters of peripheral blood were drawn from each donor into EDTA-treated tubes. These data belong to a study of blood T cells in healthy people across ages. With a J-beta primer mix and a sample-barcoded 5' primer, a second PCR ran roughly 6 to 11 cycles. From the 5' RACE reads, TCRdb called clonotypes with MiXCR, one entry per CDR3 protein. The profile covers hundreds of thousands of distinct CDR3 sequences, with around 50% appearing a single time and about 13% taken by the ten largest.

The sequence was obtained from a woman of 80 years or more in good health. The rearrangement links TRBV7-3 to TRBJ2-1; D remains ambiguous. Sequenced material: blood. The CDR3 DNA reads TGTGCCAGCAGCAACCGGCGCTCCGCCACCTACAATGAGCAGTTCTTC. This codes for CASSNRRSATYNEQFF.